The rows below give T cell receptor beta chains drawn from one sample of a study of cytomegalovirus exposure and HLA in healthy donors. The method was immunoSEQ multiplex PCR; TCRdb's version includes in-frame clones alone and lacks a portion of them. Of around 58,000 clones in the sample, over 70% were seen once. Sequences were obtained from PBMCs. The receptors shown here come from a male donor in good health and CMV-seropositive. Both conserved end residues are part of each CDR3. A D gene is named only where the DNA matches it firmly. Size values are once, few and many counts, or a class for expanded clones, and some rows have none.

j_gene | abundance | v_gene | d_gene | CDR3nt | CDR3aa
TRBJ2-5 | NA | TRBV14 | TRBD1 | TGTGCCAGCAGCCACACAGGGGACCTACAAGAGACCCAGTACTTC | CASSHTGDLQETQYF
TRBJ2-1 | NA | TRBV6-6 | TRBD2 | TGTGCCAGCACGACTAGCGGGATCTCTGAGCAGTTCTTC | CASTTSGISEQFF
TRBJ2-7 | NA | TRBV4-2 | NA | TGTGCCAGCAGCCAAGGAGTCGGGGGTACTTACGAGCAGTACTTC | CASSQGVGGTYEQYF
TRBJ1-2 | NA | TRBV4-2 | TRBD1 | TGTGCCAGCAGCCAAGATCGGACAGGGGGAATAGGGTATGGCTACACCTTC | CASSQDRTGGIGYGYTF
TRBJ1-5 | NA | TRBV27 | NA | TGTGCCAGCAGTTCCTCCCAGGGCAGTCAGCCCCAGCATTTT | CASSSSQGSQPQHF
TRBJ1-2 | NA | TRBV7-2 | NA | TGTGCCAGCAGCTTTGGCCGCGGACAATATGGCTACACCTTC | CASSFGRGQYGYTF
TRBJ1-3 | NA | TRBV11-2 | NA | TGTGCCAGCAGCTTTCAAACAGGGTCTGGAAACACCATATATTTT | CASSFQTGSGNTIYF
TRBJ1-2 | NA | TRBV11-2 | NA | TGTGCCAGCAGCTTAGATCAGTTTGGACGCCGGGGTGCAGGTGGCTACACCTTC | CASSLDQFGRRGAGGYTF
TRBJ2-3 | NA | TRBV7-9 | NA | TGTGCCAGCAGCGTTCCCAGGGGTATCACAGATACGCAGTATTTT | CASSVPRGITDTQYF
TRBJ1-6 | few | TRBV5-4 | TRBD1 | TGTGCCAGCAGCTCAGACAGGGGAATCGTTGCACCCCTCCACTTT | CASSSDRGIVAPLHF
TRBJ2-7 | NA | TRBV10-2 | NA | TGCGCCAGCAGTGTTGCAGGGGCCGACTACGAGCAGTACTTC | CASSVAGADYEQYF
TRBJ2-5 | once | TRBV30 | TRBD2 | TGTGCCTGGAGGCGGCTAGCGGGGGCCTACGGGGAGACCCAGTACTTC | CAWRRLAGAYGETQYF
TRBJ1-1 | NA | TRBV7-3 | NA | TGTGCCAGCAGCTTTCAGGGGAACACTGAAGCTTTCTTT | CASSFQGNTEAFF
TRBJ2-5 | NA | TRBV5-6 | NA | TGTGCCAGCAGCGTAACGGACATACAAGAGACCCAGTACTTC | CASSVTDIQETQYF
TRBJ1-2 | NA | TRBV18 | NA | TGTGCCAGCTCACCAACCAGACAGATCCTCTATGGCTACACCTTC | CASSPTRQILYGYTF
TRBJ1-4 | NA | TRBV4-3 | TRBD1 | TGCGCCAGCAGCCAAGATACCACCGGTCGCACAGGGGATGAAAAACTGTTTTTT | CASSQDTTGRTGDEKLFF
TRBJ2-3 | NA | TRBV30 | TRBD2 | TGTGCCTGGAGTGTTGTAGCGGGGGGGCCTGGTACGCAGTATTTT | CAWSVVAGGPGTQYF
TRBJ1-2 | NA | TRBV27 | NA | TGTGCCAGCAGTTCGGTCCACAGAGGGCTTTTTAGTAACTATGGCTACACCTTC | CASSSVHRGLFSNYGYTF
TRBJ2-2 | NA | TRBV9 | NA | TGTGCCAGCAGCGTAGAGGGCTGGAGCGGCACCGGGGAGCTGTTTTTT | CASSVEGWSGTGELFF
TRBJ2-5 | once | TRBV7-2 | NA | TGTGCCAGCAGCCGTTACCGCGGGGAACAAGAGACCCAGTACTTC | CASSRYRGEQETQYF
TRBJ1-6 | NA | TRBV14 | NA | TGTGCCAGCAGCCGCAAGAGAGAGGCACCCCTCCACTTT | CASSRKREAPLHF
TRBJ2-2 | NA | TRBV5-1 | TRBD1 | TGCGCCAGCAGTAAAGGACAGGGAACCACCGGGGAGCTGTTTTTT | CASSKGQGTTGELFF